A single sample is the source of the 3 T cell receptor beta chains below, sequenced in a study of T cells after yellow fever vaccination. TCRdb called the 5' RACE reads again in MiXCR, with one record for every CDR3 protein. The table lists 250,000 to 400,000 distinct CDR3 sequences, roughly 4.3% of them singletons. The sequenced sample was PBMCs, obtained 15 days after the yellow fever booster vaccination. These receptors were taken from a man in his late teens or twenties who received the YFV17D yellow fever vaccine.

In its sample, this clonotype was seen many times. The gene calls are TRBV6-5 and TRBJ2-7; D gene uncertain. This CDR3 region has 11 residues. V gave up 5 bases and J gave up 6 bases, with 8 bases separating them. Germline V gene data show CDR1 as MNHEY and CDR2 as SVGAGI. Here the CDR3 reads CASSIWFEQYV. CDR3 sequence (DNA): TGTGCCAGCAGTATATGGTTCGAGCAGTACGTC.

This clonotype was counted ten times or more. The chain links TRBV5-1 to TRBJ2-5; D is possibly TRBD2 (6 bases). The V gene lost 2 bases and the J gene lost 1 base, with 9 bases spanning the gap. The CDR3 extends over 14 amino acids. CDR1 and CDR2 (germline): SGHRS, YFSETQ. This chain's CDR3 is CASSFGSTQETQYF. CDR3 DNA: TGCGCCAGCAGCTTCGGGAGTACCCAAGAGACCCAGTACTTC.

The table lists this clonotype with a few counts. The rearrangement links TRBV12-3 or TRBV12-4 to TRBJ2-1; D is tentatively TRBD1 or TRBD2 (5 bases each). V lost 5 bases and J lost 4, with 15 bases in between. This CDR3 is 15 amino acids long. CDR3 region: CASSPRGSGYNEQFF. DNA for the CDR3: TGTGCCAGCAGTCCTAGGGGTTCGGGATACAATGAGCAGTTCTTC.